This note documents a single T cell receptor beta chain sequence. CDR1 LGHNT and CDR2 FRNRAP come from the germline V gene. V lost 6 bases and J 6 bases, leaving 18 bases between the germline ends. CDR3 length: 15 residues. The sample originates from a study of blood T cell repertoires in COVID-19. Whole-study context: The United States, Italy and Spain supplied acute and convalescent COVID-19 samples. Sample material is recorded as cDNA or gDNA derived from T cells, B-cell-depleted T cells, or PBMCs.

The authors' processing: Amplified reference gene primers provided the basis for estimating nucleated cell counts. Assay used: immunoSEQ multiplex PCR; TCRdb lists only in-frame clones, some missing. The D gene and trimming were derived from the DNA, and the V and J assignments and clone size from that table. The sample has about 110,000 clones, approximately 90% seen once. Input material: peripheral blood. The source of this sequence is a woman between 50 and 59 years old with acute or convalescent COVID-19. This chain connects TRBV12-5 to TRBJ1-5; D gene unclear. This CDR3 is CASGPRGIAIQPQHF. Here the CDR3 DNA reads TGTGCTAGTGGGCCCCGAGGGATAGCGATTCAGCCCCAGCATTTT. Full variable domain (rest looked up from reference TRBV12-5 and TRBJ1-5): DARVTQTPRHKVTEMGQEVTMRCQPILGHNTVFWYRQTMMQGLELLAYFRNRAPLDDSGMPKDRFSAEMPDATLATLKIQPSEPRDSAVYFCASGPRGIAIQPQHFGDGTRLSIL.